This T cell receptor (beta chain) appears in the sequencing data of a study of sequential checkpoint blockade in melanoma. At the level of the study: Both treatment sequences were followed by maintenance nivolumab.

Clones were sequenced by immunoSEQ multiplex PCR, and TCRdb holds only the in-frame ones, with some missing. The data hold about 13,000 clones, with about 73% observed a single time. Losses at the gene ends were 6 bases for V and 2 bases for J; bases not matched to a gene: 12. This CDR3 contains 17 residues. Germline V CDR1 and CDR2: MNHEY, SMNVEV (reference sequence). The sample's treatment: randomized to nivolumab then ipilimumab (arm A) or the reverse (arm B). PBMC sorting kept live CD3+CD8+ cells without CD19 or CD56. The source was CD8+ T cells sorted from blood (inferred from file names), collected from a patient given nivolumab and ipilimumab in sequence. This sequence was found in a human donor with melanoma. J is TRBJ2-5 and V is TRBV27; 10 bases match TRBD1. The CDR3 bases are TGTGCCAGCAGCTCAAGGGTGACAGGGGGCTATCAAGAGACCCAGTACTTC. Protein sequence: CASSSRVTGGYQETQYF.